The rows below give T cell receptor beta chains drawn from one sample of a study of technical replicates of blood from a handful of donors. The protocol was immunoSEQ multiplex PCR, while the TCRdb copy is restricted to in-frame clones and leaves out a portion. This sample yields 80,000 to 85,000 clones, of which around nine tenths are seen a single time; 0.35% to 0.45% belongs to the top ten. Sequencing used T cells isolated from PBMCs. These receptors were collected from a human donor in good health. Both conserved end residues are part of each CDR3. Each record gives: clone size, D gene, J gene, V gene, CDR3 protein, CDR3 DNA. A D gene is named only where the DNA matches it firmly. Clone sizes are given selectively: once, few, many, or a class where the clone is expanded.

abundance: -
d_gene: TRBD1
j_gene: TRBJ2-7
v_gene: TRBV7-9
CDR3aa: CASSLDGTGNYEQYF
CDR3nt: TGTGCCAGCAGCTTGGATGGGACAGGGAACTACGAGCAGTACTTC

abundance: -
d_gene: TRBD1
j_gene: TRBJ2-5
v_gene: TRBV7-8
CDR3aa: CASTSIGTGEETQYF
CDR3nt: TGTGCCAGCACTAGTATCGGGACAGGGGAGGAGACCCAGTACTTC

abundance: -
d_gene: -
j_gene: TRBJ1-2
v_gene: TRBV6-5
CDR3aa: CASSLRGGGYTF
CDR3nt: TGTGCCAGCAGTTTGAGGGGGGGCGGCTACACCTTC

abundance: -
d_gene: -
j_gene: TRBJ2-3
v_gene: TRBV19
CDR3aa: CASSLREADTQYF
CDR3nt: TGTGCCAGTAGTCTCCGGGAAGCAGATACGCAGTATTTT

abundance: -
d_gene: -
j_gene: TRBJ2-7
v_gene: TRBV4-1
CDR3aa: CASSSQGYEQYF
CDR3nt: TGCGCCAGCAGCTCACAGGGTTACGAGCAGTACTTC

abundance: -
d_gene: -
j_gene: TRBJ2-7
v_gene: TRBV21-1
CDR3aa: CASSKLDYLAGVSGEQYF
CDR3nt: TGTGCCAGCAGCAAACTTGACTATCTAGCGGGAGTATCAGGCGAGCAGTACTTC

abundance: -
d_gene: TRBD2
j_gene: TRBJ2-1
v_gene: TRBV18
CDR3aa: CASSSPGVAGTNEQFF
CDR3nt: TGTGCCAGCTCATCTCCCGGGGTAGCGGGGACCAATGAGCAGTTCTTC

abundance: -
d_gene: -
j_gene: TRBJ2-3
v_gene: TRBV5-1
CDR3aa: CASSGRGTDTQYF
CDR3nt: TGCGCCAGCAGCGGTCGAGGTACAGATACGCAGTATTTT

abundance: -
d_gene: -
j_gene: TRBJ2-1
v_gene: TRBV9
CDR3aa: CASSVALSSSYNEQFF
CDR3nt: TGTGCCAGCAGCGTAGCCCTTTCGAGCTCCTACAATGAGCAGTTCTTC

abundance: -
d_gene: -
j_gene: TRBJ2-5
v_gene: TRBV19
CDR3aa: CASRAGPETQYF
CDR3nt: TGTGCCAGTAGGGCAGGCCCAGAGACCCAGTACTTC

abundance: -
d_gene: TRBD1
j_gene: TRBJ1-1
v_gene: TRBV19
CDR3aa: CASSNSQGATEAFF
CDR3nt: TGTGCCAGTAGTAACTCGCAGGGGGCGACTGAAGCTTTCTTT

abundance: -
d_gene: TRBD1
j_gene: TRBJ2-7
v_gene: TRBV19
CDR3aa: CASSFGTGDSEQYF
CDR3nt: TGTGCCAGTAGTTTCGGGACAGGGGATTCCGAGCAGTACTTC

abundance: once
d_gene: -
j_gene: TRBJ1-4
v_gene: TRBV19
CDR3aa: CASRTLGGATNEKLFF
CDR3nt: TGTGCCAGTCGGACGCTGGGGGGAGCAACTAATGAAAAACTGTTTTTT

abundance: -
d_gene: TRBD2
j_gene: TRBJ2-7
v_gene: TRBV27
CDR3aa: CASMDPASGRPSYEQYF
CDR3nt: TGTGCCAGCATGGACCCCGCTAGCGGGAGGCCCTCCTACGAGCAGTACTTC

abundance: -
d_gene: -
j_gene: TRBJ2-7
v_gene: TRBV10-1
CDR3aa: CASSTGDLGQYF
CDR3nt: TGCGCCAGCAGTACGGGGGACCTTGGGCAGTACTTC

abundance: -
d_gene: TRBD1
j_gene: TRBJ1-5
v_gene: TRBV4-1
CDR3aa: CASSQDRRQGAIDNQPQHF
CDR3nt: TGCGCCAGCAGCCAAGATAGGAGGCAGGGGGCTATTGACAATCAGCCCCAGCATTTT

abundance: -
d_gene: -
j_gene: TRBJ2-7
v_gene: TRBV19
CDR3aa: CASSPQAPPYEQYF
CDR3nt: TGTGCCAGTAGTCCACAGGCCCCCCCCTACGAGCAGTACTTC

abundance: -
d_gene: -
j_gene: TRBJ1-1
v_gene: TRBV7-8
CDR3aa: CASSLSGLNTEAFF
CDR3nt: TGTGCCAGCAGCTTGTCAGGGTTGAACACTGAAGCTTTCTTT

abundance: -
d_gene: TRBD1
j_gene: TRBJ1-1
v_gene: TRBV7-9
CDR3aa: CASSLAGQGQAFF
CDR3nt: TGTGCCAGCAGCTTAGCCGGACAGGGGCAAGCTTTCTTT

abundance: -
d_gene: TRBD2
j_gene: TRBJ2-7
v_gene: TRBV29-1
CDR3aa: CSVPWAGGEGQYF
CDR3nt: TGCAGCGTTCCTTGGGCGGGAGGGGAGGGGCAGTACTTC

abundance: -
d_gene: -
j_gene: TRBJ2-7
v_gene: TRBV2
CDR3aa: CASREMEGGYGLDYYEQYF
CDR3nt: TGTGCCAGCAGGGAAATGGAGGGGGGTTATGGACTAGATTACTACGAGCAGTACTTC

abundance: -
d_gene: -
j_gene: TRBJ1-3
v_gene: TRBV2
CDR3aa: CASSDQGTGNTIYF
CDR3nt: TGTGCCAGCAGTGACCAGGGAACTGGAAACACCATATATTTT

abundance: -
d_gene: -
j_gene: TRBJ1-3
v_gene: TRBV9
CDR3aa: CASSATGFSGNTIYF
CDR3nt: TGTGCCAGCAGCGCCACAGGGTTCTCTGGAAACACCATATATTTT

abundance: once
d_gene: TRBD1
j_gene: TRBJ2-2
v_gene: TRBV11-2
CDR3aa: CASRPGTANTGELFF
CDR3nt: TGTGCCAGCAGACCCGGGACAGCGAACACCGGGGAGCTGTTTTTT

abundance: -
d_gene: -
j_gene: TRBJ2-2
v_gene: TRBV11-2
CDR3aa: CASSLEVTPTGELFF
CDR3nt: TGTGCCAGCAGCTTAGAGGTTACTCCCACCGGGGAGCTGTTTTTT

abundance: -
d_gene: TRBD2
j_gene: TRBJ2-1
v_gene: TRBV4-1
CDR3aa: CASSQDWEGLGYNEQFF
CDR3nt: TGCGCCAGCAGCCAAGATTGGGAGGGACTAGGCTACAATGAGCAGTTCTTC